This T cell receptor beta chain derives from a study of blood T cells in healthy people across ages. Primed by a sample-barcoded 5' primer and a J-beta primer mix, a second PCR proceeded for 7 to 11 cycles. Each CDR3 protein is one row after TCRdb ran MiXCR on the 5' RACE reads. Among hundreds of thousands of distinct CDR3 sequences listed, roughly 34% were seen once. Deletions cut 6 bases from V and 8 bases from J, with 11 bases between. The CDR3 covers 12 residues. With regard to this clonotype: Antigen: not known.

Study findings and constraints: Any changes in expanded clonotypes were possibly confounded, as donor CMV status remained unknown.

The receptor was derived from a man between 18 and 29 years old in good health. The chain uses TRBV12-3 or TRBV12-4 and TRBJ2-1; D may be TRBD1 (6 bases). The specimen sequenced was blood. Written as DNA, the CDR3 is TGTGCCAGCAGGCTACAGGGATATGAGCAGTTCTTC. Protein sequence: CASRLQGYEQFF.